This T cell receptor beta chain was observed in a study of T cells after posttransplantation cyclophosphamide. Study observations and caveats: Recipient CMV seropositivity and CMV reactivation strongly tracked TRB clonality. TRB overlap between skin or GI tissue T cells and blood was limited. Later blood repertoires were often dominated by clones from the donor CD8+ memory compartment.

The J segment lost 7 bases and the V segment lost 3 bases, leaving 11 bases of the junction unmatched. This CDR3 is built from 15 residues. Per germline, CDR1 MRHNA and CDR2 SNTAGT. This clone was counted at least ten times. The antigen is unknown. Treatment was busulfan-fludarabine conditioning, a marrow graft, and cyclophosphamide on days +3 and +4. Sequenced by immunoSEQ multiplex PCR; TCRdb stores in-frame clones only, minus some. Sampling found around 10,000 clones, none seen once. The sequence was collected from a female patient aged 35 to 55 who received an allogeneic stem cell transplant from a related donor, was CMV-positive, and had no GVHD. The graft donor may have contributed some T cells. The source was PBMCs, collected after allogeneic stem cell transplant with posttransplant cyclophosphamide. The chain has TRBV6-4 and TRBJ2-7; TRBD2 agrees at 8 bases. The CDR3 DNA is TGTGCCAGCAGTGAAGGGGTAGCGGGGTCCGGGGAGCAGTACTTC. Residues: CASSEGVAGSGEQYF.